Listed below are T cell receptor beta chains from one sample, sequenced in a study of blood T cell repertoires in COVID-19. Profiling relied on immunoSEQ multiplex PCR, and the TCRdb table lists in-frame clones only, not all of them. The sample holds about 220,000 clones, approximately 84% seen once. Sequenced sample: PBMCs or T cells enriched from blood (not recorded which). All receptors derive from a man in his forties who had recovered from COVID-19. The CDR3 runs from the conserved cysteine through the conserved F or W. D genes are given only for firm matches. Where a row states a size, it is once, few, many or the class of an expanded clone; other rows omit it.

>TRBV19|TRBJ2-5|.|TRBD1
CASRNTGARDQYF
TGTGCCAGTAGGAATACAGGGGCTAGGGACCAGTACTTC
>TRBV2|TRBJ1-4|.|TRBD1
CASRDPGQGSEKLFF
TGTGCCAGCAGAGACCCGGGACAGGGAAGTGAAAAACTGTTTTTT
>TRBV4-3|TRBJ2-1|.|TRBD2
CASSGRMSGGYNEQFF
TGCGCCAGCAGCGGCAGGATGAGCGGGGGGTACAATGAGCAGTTCTTC
>TRBV25-1|TRBJ2-5|.|TRBD1
CASSEYTGVETQYF
TGTGCCAGCAGTGAATACACAGGGGTAGAGACCCAGTACTTC
>TRBV15|TRBJ2-1|.|TRBD2
CATSRAGGPYNEQFF
TGTGCCACCAGCAGAGCGGGGGGGCCCTACAATGAGCAGTTCTTC
>TRBV5-5|TRBJ1-1|.|.
CASVRGVEAFF
TGTGCCAGCGTGCGGGGAGTTGAAGCTTTCTTT
>TRBV7-3|TRBJ1-6|once|.
CASSLEGNSPLHF
TGTGCCAGCAGCTTAGAGGGAAATTCACCCCTCCACTTT
>TRBV28|TRBJ1-6|few|.
CASTHAGLASPLHF
TGTGCCAGCACCCACGCCGGACTGGCGTCACCCCTCCACTTT
>TRBV2|TRBJ1-5|.|TRBD1
CASIPDRGNQPQHF
TGTGCCAGCATTCCCGACAGGGGCAATCAGCCCCAGCATTTT
>TRBV3-1/TRBV3-2|TRBJ2-3|.|TRBD2
CASSRGLAGPRGTDTQYF
TGTGCCAGCAGCCGAGGACTAGCGGGGCCCCGGGGCACAGATACGCAGTATTTT
>TRBV12-3/TRBV12-4|TRBJ1-4|once|.
CASRRSGEKLFF
TGTGCCAGCAGACGTTCAGGAGAAAAACTGTTTTTT
>TRBV12-3/TRBV12-4|TRBJ1-5|once|.
CASSFTGNQPQHF
TGTGCCAGCAGCTTCACAGGGAATCAGCCCCAGCATTTT
>TRBV5-1|TRBJ2-7|.|TRBD2
CASSLESAGVDEQYF
TGCGCCAGCAGCTTGGAGTCAGCGGGAGTGGACGAGCAGTACTTC
>TRBV19|TRBJ1-1|.|.
CASAVDRDTEAFF
TGTGCCAGTGCGGTGGATCGTGACACTGAAGCTTTCTTT
>TRBV11-2|TRBJ2-7|.|.
CASSLDPHAIEQYF
TGTGCCAGCAGCTTAGACCCTCACGCGATCGAGCAGTACTTC
>TRBV28|TRBJ1-3|.|.
CASSPGVLSGNTIYF
TGTGCCAGCAGCCCAGGGGTTCTATCTGGAAACACCATATATTTT
>TRBV6-5|TRBJ1-4|.|TRBD1
CASSYSFGTVNEKLFF
TGTGCCAGCAGTTACTCATTCGGGACAGTCAATGAAAAACTGTTTTTT
>TRBV19|TRBJ2-1|.|TRBD1
CASSIGTGGNEQFF
TGTGCCAGTAGTATAGGGACAGGGGGCAATGAGCAGTTCTTC
>TRBV7-8|TRBJ1-2|.|TRBD1
CASSRGGQLYGYTF
TGTGCCAGCAGCCGCGGGGGACAGTTATATGGCTACACCTTC
>TRBV5-4|TRBJ2-4|.|.
CASSFPPGNKNIQYF
TGTGCCAGCAGCTTCCCTCCAGGGAACAAAAACATTCAGTACTTC
>TRBV5-1|TRBJ1-2|.|.
CASSLAPRSNYGYTF
TGCGCCAGCAGCTTGGCCCCCCGTTCTAACTATGGCTACACCTTC
>TRBV7-3|TRBJ1-5|.|.
CASSPGGGGNQPQHF
TGTGCCAGCAGCCCAGGCGGGGGCGGTAATCAGCCCCAGCATTTT
>TRBV5-4|TRBJ2-7|.|.
CASSPRAGASSYEQYF
TGTGCCAGCAGCCCCCGGGCGGGGGCCTCCTCCTACGAGCAGTACTTC
>TRBV27|TRBJ2-3|.|.
CASRVEGGRLGTQYF
TGTGCCAGCAGGGTTGAAGGTGGGCGTTTAGGTACGCAGTATTTT
>TRBV5-1|TRBJ2-1|.|.
CASSRDSNNEQFF
TGCGCCAGCAGTCGGGACTCCAACAATGAGCAGTTCTTC
>TRBV6-4|TRBJ1-2|.|.
CASSDSTRGSGYTF
TGTGCCAGCAGTGACTCGACCAGGGGCAGTGGCTACACCTTC
>TRBV5-1|TRBJ1-3|.|.
CASSLQGNSGNTIYF
TGCGCCAGCAGCTTGCAGGGGAACTCTGGAAACACCATATATTTT
>TRBV7-2|TRBJ1-5|.|.
CASAETSSNQPQHF
TGTGCCAGCGCCGAGACATCTAGCAATCAGCCCCAGCATTTT
>TRBV10-3|TRBJ2-7|.|.
CAISESGRAYEQYF
TGTGCCATCAGTGAGTCGGGCAGGGCCTACGAGCAGTACTTC
>TRBV19|TRBJ1-1|.|.
CASSIEGSYTEAFF
TGTGCCAGTAGTATAGAGGGCAGTTACACTGAAGCTTTCTTT
>TRBV28|TRBJ1-6|.|TRBD1
CASYKGQIGSPLHF
TGTGCCAGTTATAAGGGACAGATAGGCTCCCCCCTCCACTTT
>TRBV28|TRBJ2-5|.|TRBD1
CASSPLLRDRVQETQYF
TGTGCCAGCAGTCCTCTGCTTCGGGACAGGGTCCAAGAGACCCAGTACTTC
>TRBV2|TRBJ2-2|few|TRBD1
CATRGQLNTGELFF
TGTGCCACCAGGGGGCAGCTTAACACCGGGGAGCTGTTTTTT
>TRBV28|TRBJ2-7|.|.
CASSLWGPEGISEQYF
TGTGCCAGCAGTTTGTGGGGACCGGAGGGGATCTCCGAGCAGTACTTC
>TRBV7-3|TRBJ1-1|.|.
CASSSQGPNTEAFF
TGTGCCAGCAGCTCCCAGGGGCCGAACACTGAAGCTTTCTTT
>TRBV18|TRBJ2-7|.|TRBD2
CASSPPGGWEQYF
TGTGCCAGCTCACCACCGGGGGGGTGGGAGCAGTACTTC
>TRBV7-3|TRBJ1-6|.|TRBD1
CASSFGDRGFSPLHF
TGTGCCAGCAGCTTCGGGGACAGGGGATTTTCACCCCTCCACTTT
>TRBV18|TRBJ1-6|.|TRBD1
CASSPGQGYNSPLHF
TGTGCCAGCTCACCGGGACAGGGCTATAATTCACCCCTCCACTTT
>TRBV6-5|TRBJ2-5|.|.
CASSYTRGGTQYF
TGTGCCAGCAGTTACACCCGCGGCGGGACCCAGTACTTC
>TRBV5-8|TRBJ1-3|.|.
CASSSLSTRSGNTIYF
TGTGCCAGCAGCTCCTTGTCTACCCGCTCTGGAAACACCATATATTTT
>TRBV24-1|TRBJ2-3|.|.
CATSDPSSSYTDTQYF
TGTGCCACCAGTGATCCCTCGAGCTCTTACACAGATACGCAGTATTTT
>TRBV4-3|TRBJ1-5|.|.
CASSLKSRSQPQHF
TGCGCCAGCAGCCTCAAGAGTAGAAGTCAGCCCCAGCATTTT
>TRBV3-1/TRBV3-2|TRBJ2-7|.|.
CASSQRGGRYEQYF
TGTGCCAGCAGCCAACGGGGAGGCCGGTACGAGCAGTACTTC
>TRBV7-9|TRBJ2-6|.|.
CASSRRDSISGANVLTF
TGTGCCAGCAGTAGACGGGACTCCATCTCTGGGGCCAACGTCCTGACTTTC
>TRBV28|TRBJ1-2|.|TRBD1
CASSYLPQGANGYTF
TGTGCCAGCAGCTACCTCCCACAGGGGGCGAATGGCTACACCTTC
>TRBV5-6|TRBJ2-7|.|.
CASSSTYEQYF
TGTGCCAGCAGTTCAACCTACGAGCAGTACTTC
>TRBV28|TRBJ1-4|.|.
CASSLGREEKLFF
TGTGCCAGCAGTCTCGGACGGGAAGAAAAACTGTTTTTT
>TRBV12-3/TRBV12-4|TRBJ2-6|.|.
CASVHTGANVLTF
TGTGCCAGCGTCCACACTGGGGCCAACGTCCTGACTTTC
>TRBV30|TRBJ2-7|.|.
CAWSGLTYEQYF
TGTGCCTGGAGTGGACTAACCTACGAGCAGTACTTC
>TRBV10-3|TRBJ2-5|.|.
CAIRRGGVQETQYF
TGTGCCATCAGAAGGGGAGGCGTTCAAGAGACCCAGTACTTC
>TRBV6-5|TRBJ1-2|.|TRBD1
CASSGGTAYGYTF
TGTGCCAGCAGCGGAGGGACAGCCTATGGCTACACCTTC
>TRBV15|TRBJ1-5|once|.
CATSRDLRRIYSNQPQHF
TGTGCCACCAGCAGAGATCTCCGGCGGATTTATAGCAATCAGCCCCAGCATTTT
>TRBV7-2|TRBJ2-7|.|TRBD2
CASSFLAGGPPLEQYF
TGTGCCAGCAGCTTCTTAGCGGGGGGGCCCCCTCTCGAGCAGTACTTC
>TRBV7-9|TRBJ2-4|.|TRBD2
CASSSPSGSIKNIQYF
TGTGCCAGCAGCTCCCCTAGCGGGAGTATCAAAAACATTCAGTACTTC
>TRBV7-9|TRBJ1-1|.|TRBD1
CASSLQDRGGTEAFF
TGTGCCAGCAGCTTACAAGACAGGGGCGGCACTGAAGCTTTCTTT